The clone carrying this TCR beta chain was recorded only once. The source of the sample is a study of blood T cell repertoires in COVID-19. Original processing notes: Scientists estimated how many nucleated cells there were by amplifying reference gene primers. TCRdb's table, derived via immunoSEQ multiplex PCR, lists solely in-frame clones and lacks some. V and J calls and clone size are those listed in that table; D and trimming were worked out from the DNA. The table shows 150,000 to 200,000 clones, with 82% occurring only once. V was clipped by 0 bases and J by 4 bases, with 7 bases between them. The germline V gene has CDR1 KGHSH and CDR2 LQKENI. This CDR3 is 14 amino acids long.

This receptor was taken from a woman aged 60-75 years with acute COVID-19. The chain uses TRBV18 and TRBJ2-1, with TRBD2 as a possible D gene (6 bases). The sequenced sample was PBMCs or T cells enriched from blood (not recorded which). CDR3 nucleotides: TGTGCCAGCTCACCACCGGGGGGTTACAATGAGCAGTTCTTC. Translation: CASSPPGGYNEQFF.